One and the same sample provided the 14 T cell receptor beta chains below, sequenced in a study of T cells in Graves' hyperthyroidism and ophthalmopathy. RNA transcripts yielded amplified TCR beta CDR3 regions. First-round RT-PCR with HTBI primers amplified the TCR CDR3 region. TCRdb processed the multiplex PCR reads anew with MiXCR; each CDR3 protein has one entry. The sample includes roughly 350,000 distinct CDR3 sequences, more than 14% of them seen just once. The sequenced material came from blood. These receptors came from a woman in her twenties or thirties with Graves' ophthalmopathy.

This clonotype has a count of ten or more. The V gene is TRBV7-9, the J gene TRBJ2-7; 7 bases are shared with TRBD1. Germline lookup yields CDR1 SEHNR and CDR2 FQNEAQ (reference sequence). V trimming: 0 bases; J trimming: 6 bases; junction bases outside the gene matches: 8. This CDR3 has 15 residues. The CDR3 region has the DNA TGTGCCAGCAGCTTAGCTGCGACAGGGTACGGCGAGCAGTACTTC. Its protein product is CASSLAATGYGEQYF.

This clonotype came up a few times. V is TRBV6-5 and J is TRBJ1-5; the D gene is possibly TRBD1 (5 bases). This CDR3 region has 15 residues. V lost 2 bases, J lost 0 bases, and 8 bases lay in between. CDR1 and CDR2 (germline): MNHEY, SVGAGI. In DNA form, the CDR3 reads TGTGCCAGCAGTTACGGGGCGGATAGCAATCAGCCCCAGCATTTT. Amino acid sequence: CASSYGADSNQPQHF.

This clonotype was counted a few times. The rearrangement uses TRBV19 and TRBJ2-3; possible D gene TRBD1, 6 bases. The CDR3 spans 13 residues. V gave up 5 bases and J gave up 2 bases, with 8 bases separating them. Germline V gives CDR1 LNHDA, CDR2 SQIVND (reference sequence). In DNA form, the CDR3 reads TGTGCCAGTAGTTGGACAGTCACAGATACGCAGTATTTT. It is translated as CASSWTVTDTQYF. Filled out from reference TRBV19 and TRBJ2-3, the complete variable domain reads DGGITQSPKYLFRKEGQNVTLSCEQNLNHDAMYWYRQDPGQGLRLIYYSQIVNDFQKGDIAEGYSVSREKKESFPLTVTSAQKNPTAFYLCASSWTVTDTQYFGPGTRLTVL.

This clonotype occurred many times. J is TRBJ2-6 and V is TRBV30; either TRBD1 or TRBD2 may supply D (5 bases each). The CDR3 is 14 amino acids. V lost 3 bases, J lost 4 bases, and 10 bases lay in between. The germline V gene encodes CDR1 GTSNPN and CDR2 SVGIG (reference sequence). The CDR3 nucleotides read TGTGCCTGGAGGGGACCCGCGGGGGCCAACGTCCTGACTTTC. Translating it yields CAWRGPAGANVLTF.

This clonotype was detected ten times or more. This rearrangement joins TRBV6-1 to TRBJ1-1; tentatively, D is TRBD1 (5 bases). Germline V gene sequence: CDR1 MNHNS, CDR2 SASEGT. Trimming pared 7 bases from V and 0 bases from J, leaving 24 bases between. This CDR3 comprises 18 residues. CDR3 bases: TGTGCCAGCACCTTGGAGGGGCAGTCTTCCCATATGAACACTGAAGCTTTCTTT. Translating it yields CASTLEGQSSHMNTEAFF.

In this sample, this clonotype turned up many times. J is TRBJ2-1 and V is TRBV20-1, with 8 positions matching TRBD2. Germline-derived CDR1 and CDR2 are DFQATT and SNEGSKA (reference sequence). The CDR3 runs 15 residues. The J segment lost 1 base and the V segment lost 6 bases, leaving 8 bases of the junction unmatched. CDR3: CSARPSGRSYNEQFF. CDR3 DNA: TGCAGTGCCCGGCCTAGCGGGCGATCCTACAATGAGCAGTTCTTC.

The sample holds many counts of this clonotype. V is TRBV6-1 and J is TRBJ2-2; unclear D gene. Germline V CDR1 and CDR2: MNHNS, SASEGT. CDR3 size: 17 residues. The V and J ends lost 5 bases and 3 bases respectively, with 19 bases between them. CDR3 sequence: CASSYGSPDRYTGELFF. DNA of the CDR3: TGTGCCAGCAGTTACGGCTCCCCCGATCGTTACACCGGGGAGCTGTTTTTT.

In this sample, this clonotype turned up many times. This chain joins TRBV20-1 and TRBJ2-7, with no clear D. The germline V and J ends were trimmed by 0 bases and 6 bases, with 12 bases remaining between them. The CDR3 sequence is 13 residues long. Germline loops: CDR1 DFQATT, CDR2 SNEGSKA (reference sequence). CDR3 sequence (DNA): TGCAGTGCTAGAGATTGGGGTCAGTCCGAGCAGTACTTC. This translates into CSARDWGQSEQYF.

There are many counts of this clonotype. The chain uses TRBV2 and TRBJ2-5; 8 nucleotides align to TRBD1. Germline V CDR1 and CDR2: SNHLY, FYNNEI. With 4 bases clipped from V and 4 bases from J, the junction kept 2 bases outside the gene matches. The length of the CDR3 is 13 residues. CDR3 nucleotide sequence: TGTGCCAGCAGTGGAGACAGGGGAGAGACCCAGTACTTC. Its translation: CASSGDRGETQYF.

In this sample, this clonotype turned up a few times. CDR3 loop: CASSLHGTANTEAFF. The CDR3 DNA is TGTGCCAGCAGCTTACATGGGACAGCGAACACTGAAGCTTTCTTT. The chain carries TRBV7-9 and TRBJ1-1; 7 nucleotides match TRBD1. V gave up 2 bases and J gave up 1 base; unmatched junction bases: 4. Germline V lookup: CDR1 SEHNR, CDR2 FQNEAQ (reference sequence). The CDR3 is made up of 15 amino acids.

This clonotype was found many times. The V gene is TRBV18, the J gene TRBJ2-7, with 8 bases aligning to TRBD2. CDR1 KGHSH and CDR2 LQKENI come from the germline V gene. The CDR3 length is 14 residues. J gave up 3 bases and V 2 bases, and 3 bases lay outside the gene matches. Here the CDR3 reads CASSPTGTSYEQYF. DNA of the CDR3: TGTGCCAGCTCACCAACCGGGACTAGCTACGAGCAGTACTTC. The full variable domain, in which reference TRBV18 and TRBJ2-7 provide the parts outside the CDR3, is NAGVMQNPRHLVRRRGQEARLRCSPMKGHSHVYWYRQLPEEGLKFMVYLQKENIIDESGMPKERFSAEFPKEGPSILRIQQVVRGDSAAYFCASSPTGTSYEQYFGPGTRLTVT.

This clonotype was seen ten or more times. V usage is TRBV12-3 or TRBV12-4 and J usage is TRBJ2-2; D not resolved. The length of the CDR3 is 23 residues. V was shortened by 7 bases and J by 0 bases, with 36 bases between the two germline ends. The CDR3 DNA is TGTGCCAGCAAAGGCCTGACTCCCGGGCCATTGATTGACACCTACACGAACACCGGGGAGCTGTTTTTT. Translating gives CASKGLTPGPLIDTYTNTGELFF.

The gene calls are TRBV12-3 or TRBV12-4 and TRBJ2-2, with D possibly matching TRBD2 (5 bases). The CDR3 spans 14 residues. Trimming stripped 7 bases from V and 4 bases from J, with 13 bases between. Here the CDR3 DNA reads TGTGCCAGCACCCGTGTAGAGGGCACCGGGGAGCTGTTTTTT. Encoded protein: CASTRVEGTGELFF.

This clonotype has at least ten counts. The V call is TRBV7-2, the J call TRBJ2-1; TRBD1 aligns across 7 bases. CDR3 length equals 17 residues. J gave up 0 bases and V 2 bases, and 7 bases lay outside the gene matches. The germline V gene has CDR1 SGHTA and CDR2 FQGNSA. This CDR3 is CASSLRWDRGSYNEQFF. CDR3 sequence (DNA): TGTGCCAGCAGCTTACGGTGGGACAGAGGCTCCTACAATGAGCAGTTCTTC.